These T cell receptor beta chains were read from a single sample in a study of T cells in Graves' hyperthyroidism and ophthalmopathy. TCRdb analysed the multiplex PCR reads with MiXCR anew, one entry per CDR3 protein. The sample includes over 300,000 distinct CDR3 sequences, roughly an eighth seen only once; the top ten take 34%. The source material was blood. Receptor source: a woman in her thirties or forties with Graves' ophthalmopathy. Each CDR3 is given with its conserved first and last residue. Fields, in order: D gene, J gene, clone size, V gene, CDR3 DNA, CDR3 protein. D genes are given only for firm matches. The size of a clone is reported for some rows only, either as once, few or many, or as a class for expanded clones.

D: -; J: TRBJ1-3; size: many; V: TRBV12-3/TRBV12-4; DNA: TGTGCCAGCAGTTTAAGGGGTTTCGGCTCTGGAAACACCATATATTTT; CDR3: CASSLRGFGSGNTIYF
D: -; J: TRBJ2-5; size: -; V: TRBV7-6; DNA: TGTGCCAGCAGCTTAGAAGGGTTCCAAGAGACCCAGTACTTC; CDR3: CASSLEGFQETQYF
D: -; J: TRBJ2-1; size: many; V: TRBV7-6; DNA: TGTGCCAGCAGCTTGCTAGCCGACAATGAGCAGTTCTTC; CDR3: CASSLLADNEQFF
D: -; J: TRBJ2-7; size: many; V: TRBV12-3/TRBV12-4; DNA: TGTGCCAGCAGTTTAGCGGGAGGATGGAACGAGCAGTACTTC; CDR3: CASSLAGGWNEQYF
D: TRBD1; J: TRBJ2-5; size: few; V: TRBV18; DNA: TGTGCCAGCTCGCCTCAGCGACAGGGTGGGGAGACCCAGTACTTC; CDR3: CASSPQRQGGETQYF
D: -; J: TRBJ2-7; size: many; V: TRBV29-1; DNA: TGCAGCGTGCTGACAGGGACTTCTTACGAGCAGTACTTC; CDR3: CSVLTGTSYEQYF
D: -; J: TRBJ1-3; size: -; V: TRBV30; DNA: TGTGCCTGGACAACTGGCAGCTCTGGAAACACCATATATTTT; CDR3: CAWTTGSSGNTIYF
D: -; J: TRBJ1-1; size: once; V: TRBV28; DNA: TGTGCCAGCAGTTCAACTATGGCCCCTGAAGCTTTCTTT; CDR3: CASSSTMAPEAFF
D: TRBD2; J: TRBJ2-3; size: many; V: TRBV12-3/TRBV12-4; DNA: TGTGCCAGCAGTTTAAGCTTGGGCGGGAGTTCAACAGATACGCAGTATTTT; CDR3: CASSLSLGGSSTDTQYF
D: -; J: TRBJ2-7; size: few; V: TRBV6-9; DNA: TGTGCCAGCAGTTACGTCGGAGTTGAAGGGCTCGAGCAGTACTTC; CDR3: CASSYVGVEGLEQYF
D: -; J: TRBJ2-7; size: few; V: TRBV18; DNA: TGTGCCAGCTCACCGTCCCAGAAGTTCTACGAGCAGTACTTC; CDR3: CASSPSQKFYEQYF
D: TRBD1; J: TRBJ2-5; size: -; V: TRBV19; DNA: TGTGCCAGTAGTCCCAGACAGGGTCGCGGGGAGACCCAGTACTTC; CDR3: CASSPRQGRGETQYF
D: -; J: TRBJ2-7; size: many; V: TRBV6-2/TRBV6-3; DNA: TGTGCCAGCAGTTACTCCGGGAACACCTACGAGCAGTACTTC; CDR3: CASSYSGNTYEQYF
D: -; J: TRBJ2-2; size: few; V: TRBV7-9; DNA: TGTGCCAGCAGCCTAAGACAGGCCCTGAACACCGGGGAGCTGTTTTTT; CDR3: CASSLRQALNTGELFF
D: -; J: TRBJ1-5; size: many; V: TRBV6-1; DNA: TGTGCCAGCACGTGGATCAATAGCAATCAGCCCCAGCATTTT; CDR3: CASTWINSNQPQHF
D: TRBD1; J: TRBJ1-1; size: many; V: TRBV27; DNA: TGTGCCAGCAGTTTAAGACAGGGGGCCTTTGAAGCTTTCTTT; CDR3: CASSLRQGAFEAFF
D: -; J: TRBJ2-5; size: many; V: TRBV12-3/TRBV12-4; DNA: TGTGCCAGCAGTTGGTGGAGGGAGACCCAGTACTTC; CDR3: CASSWWRETQYF
D: -; J: TRBJ1-5; size: few; V: TRBV19; DNA: TGTGCCAGTAGTATGGCCAGGGGTGACAATCAGCCCCAGCATTTT; CDR3: CASSMARGDNQPQHF
D: -; J: TRBJ1-1; size: few; V: TRBV30; DNA: TGTGCCTGGAGTGTGCGGAGGGAACGGGACACTGAAGCTTTCTTT; CDR3: CAWSVRRERDTEAFF
D: TRBD1; J: TRBJ1-5; size: few; V: TRBV30; DNA: TGTGCCTGGAGCTTTGGTCCAGACAGGGTAGGTCAGCCCCAGCATTTT; CDR3: CAWSFGPDRVGQPQHF
D: -; J: TRBJ1-5; size: many; V: TRBV19; DNA: TGTGCCAGTAGTGCTTCGGGGCAGATAGATCAGCCCCAGCATTTT; CDR3: CASSASGQIDQPQHF
D: TRBD2; J: TRBJ2-5; size: many; V: TRBV20-1; DNA: TGCAGTGCTAGTCGTCGTGGACTAGCGGCCTACGGGAAGGAGACCCAGTACTTC; CDR3: CSASRRGLAAYGKETQYF
D: -; J: TRBJ2-7; size: many; V: TRBV12-3/TRBV12-4; DNA: TGTGCCAGCAGTTTAACCGGGCCCCCTCCCAACGAGCAGTACTTC; CDR3: CASSLTGPPPNEQYF
D: -; J: TRBJ2-2; size: many; V: TRBV11-2; DNA: TGTGCCAGCAGCTTAGTGAGTCCCGGGGAGCTGTTTTTT; CDR3: CASSLVSPGELFF
D: TRBD1; J: TRBJ2-1; size: -; V: TRBV13; DNA: TGTGCCAGCAGCCGCCGGGACAGGGTTTACAATGAGCAGTTCTTC; CDR3: CASSRRDRVYNEQFF
D: TRBD1; J: TRBJ2-2; size: -; V: TRBV7-2; DNA: TGTGCCAGCCCAACCGGGACAGGCTACACCGGGGAGCTGTTTTTT; CDR3: CASPTGTGYTGELFF
D: TRBD1; J: TRBJ2-7; size: -; V: TRBV5-1; DNA: TGCGCCAGCAGCTCGGGACAGGGGCGCTACGAGCAGTACTTC; CDR3: CASSSGQGRYEQYF
D: -; J: TRBJ2-3; size: many; V: TRBV13; DNA: TGTGCCAGCAGCTTATCTAGCGCGGCAGATACGCAGTATTTT; CDR3: CASSLSSAADTQYF
D: TRBD2; J: TRBJ2-1; size: many; V: TRBV24-1; DNA: TGTGCCACCAGTGGGACTAGTACCTATGAGCAGTTCTTC; CDR3: CATSGTSTYEQFF
D: -; J: TRBJ2-7; size: many; V: TRBV7-6; DNA: TGTGCCAGCAGCTTAATATCGGGGAGCGAGCAGTACTTC; CDR3: CASSLISGSEQYF
D: -; J: TRBJ2-7; size: many; V: TRBV28; DNA: TGTGCCAGCAGTTTAGTCCAGGGAGTCTCCCCCGAGCAGTACTTC; CDR3: CASSLVQGVSPEQYF
D: -; J: TRBJ1-1; size: once; V: TRBV5-1; DNA: TGCGCCAGCAGCTTGAGGTCCCCCAGTAGGAACACTGAAGCTTTCTTT; CDR3: CASSLRSPSRNTEAFF
D: TRBD1; J: TRBJ2-7; size: many; V: TRBV2; DNA: TGTGCCAGCAGTGCACAGGGGGCTGGCGCCTTCGAGCAGTACTTC; CDR3: CASSAQGAGAFEQYF
D: -; J: TRBJ2-3; size: many; V: TRBV12-3/TRBV12-4; DNA: TGTGCCAGCAGTTTAGGACTCCGGGGCCCAGATACGCAGTATTTT; CDR3: CASSLGLRGPDTQYF
D: -; J: TRBJ2-5; size: -; V: TRBV5-1; DNA: TGCGCCAGCAGCTTGGCCATAGGGTTGGAGACCCAGTACTTC; CDR3: CASSLAIGLETQYF
D: -; J: TRBJ2-2; size: few; V: TRBV6-1; DNA: TGTGCCAGCACCTCTAATCGGGCCGGGGAGCTGTTTTTT; CDR3: CASTSNRAGELFF
D: -; J: TRBJ1-6; size: few; V: TRBV15; DNA: TGTGCCACCAGCAGATCGGGACAATTAAATTCACCCCTCCACTTT; CDR3: CATSRSGQLNSPLHF
D: -; J: TRBJ1-3; size: -; V: TRBV5-1; DNA: TGCGCCAGCAGCTTGGCCTCCCCCTTTGCCATCTCTGGAAACACCATATATTTT; CDR3: CASSLASPFAISGNTIYF
D: -; J: TRBJ1-1; size: few; V: TRBV29-1; DNA: TGCAGCGTTGAGGGGCAGCCAAACACTGAAGCTTTCTTT; CDR3: CSVEGQPNTEAFF
D: TRBD1; J: TRBJ2-5; size: many; V: TRBV29-1; DNA: TGCAGCGCACGCGACAGGGGGCAATGGGAGACCCAGTACTTC; CDR3: CSARDRGQWETQYF
D: -; J: TRBJ2-7; size: many; V: TRBV7-9; DNA: TGTGCCAGCAGCTTAGATCCAACCTACGAGCAGTACTTC; CDR3: CASSLDPTYEQYF
D: -; J: TRBJ1-3; size: -; V: TRBV9; DNA: TGTGCCAGCAGCCCTACCGGAGGGGCGAGAAATGGAAACACCATATATTTT; CDR3: CASSPTGGARNGNTIYF
D: -; J: TRBJ2-7; size: few; V: TRBV7-8; DNA: TGTGCCAGCAGCCCCGAACTAGGGGACGAGCAGTACTTC; CDR3: CASSPELGDEQYF
D: TRBD2; J: TRBJ2-5; size: many; V: TRBV5-6; DNA: TGTGCCAGCAGCTTGGCTCCAGCGGGGGGGCGGGAGACCCAGTACTTC; CDR3: CASSLAPAGGRETQYF
D: TRBD1; J: TRBJ2-7; size: -; V: TRBV4-1; DNA: TGCGCCAGCAGCCAAGTAGTTGGTGGGACAGGGGCGTACGAGCAGTACTTC; CDR3: CASSQVVGGTGAYEQYF
D: -; J: TRBJ1-3; size: many; V: TRBV28; DNA: TGTGCCAGCAGTATACCTGGAAACACCATATATTTT; CDR3: CASSIPGNTIYF